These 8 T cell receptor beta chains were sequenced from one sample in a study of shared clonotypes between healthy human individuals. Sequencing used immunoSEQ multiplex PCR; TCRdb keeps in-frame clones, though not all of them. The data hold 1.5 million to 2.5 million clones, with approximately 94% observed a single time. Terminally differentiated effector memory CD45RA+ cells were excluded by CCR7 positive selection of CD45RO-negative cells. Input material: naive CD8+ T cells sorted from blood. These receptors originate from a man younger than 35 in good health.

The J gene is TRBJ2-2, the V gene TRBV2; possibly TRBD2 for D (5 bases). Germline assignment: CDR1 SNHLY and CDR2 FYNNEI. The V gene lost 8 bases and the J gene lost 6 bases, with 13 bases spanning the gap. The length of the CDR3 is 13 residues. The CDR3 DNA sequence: TGTGCCAGCCTTGGAGGTCCGGCCGGGGAGCTGTTTTTT. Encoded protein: CASLGGPAGELFF. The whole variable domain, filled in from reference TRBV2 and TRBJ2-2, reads EPEVTQTPSHQVTQMGQEVILRCVPISNHLYFYWYRQILGQKVEFLVSFYNNEISEKSEIFDDQFSVERPDGSNFTLKIRSTKLEDSAMYFCASLGGPAGELFFGEGSRLTVL.

CDR3 nucleotides: TGTGCCATCAGTGAGCCAGTTTATGCGACAGGCATGGGAAACACCATATATTTT. As protein: CAISEPVYATGMGNTIYF. The genes are TRBV10-3 and TRBJ1-3; tentatively, D is TRBD1 (6 bases). Germline V CDR1 and CDR2: ENHRY, SYGVKD. The V and J ends lost 2 bases and 4 bases respectively, with 21 bases between them. The CDR3 covers 18 residues.

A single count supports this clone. The CDR3 DNA reads TGTGCCAGCAGCTTGGATTCCCTTGGGGCCAACGTCCTGACTTTC. Its protein product is CASSLDSLGANVLTF. This chain links TRBV5-4 with TRBJ2-6; D remains unclear. The length of the CDR3 is 15 residues. V lost 0 bases and J lost 3, with 7 bases in between. The germline V gene has CDR1 SGHNT and CDR2 YYREEE (reference sequence).

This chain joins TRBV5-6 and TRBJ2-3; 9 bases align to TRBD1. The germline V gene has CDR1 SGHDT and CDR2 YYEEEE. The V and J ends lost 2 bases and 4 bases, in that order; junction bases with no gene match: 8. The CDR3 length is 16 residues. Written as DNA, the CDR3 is TGTGCCAGCAGCTTAGGGGACAGGGATTTATCAGATACGCAGTATTTT. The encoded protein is CASSLGDRDLSDTQYF.

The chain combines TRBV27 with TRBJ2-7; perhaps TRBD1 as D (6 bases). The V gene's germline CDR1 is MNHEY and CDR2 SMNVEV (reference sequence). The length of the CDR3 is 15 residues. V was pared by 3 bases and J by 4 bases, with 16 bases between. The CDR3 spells CASSFSTGQSYEQYF. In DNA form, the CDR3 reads TGTGCCAGCAGTTTTTCAACGGGACAAAGTTACGAGCAGTACTTC.

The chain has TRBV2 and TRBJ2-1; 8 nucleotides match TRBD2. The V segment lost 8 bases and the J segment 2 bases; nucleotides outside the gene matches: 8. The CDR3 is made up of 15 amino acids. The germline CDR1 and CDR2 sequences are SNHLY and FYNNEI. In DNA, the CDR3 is TGTGCCAGCCCTACAGCGGGAGTAACCTACAATGAGCAGTTCTTC. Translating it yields CASPTAGVTYNEQFF.

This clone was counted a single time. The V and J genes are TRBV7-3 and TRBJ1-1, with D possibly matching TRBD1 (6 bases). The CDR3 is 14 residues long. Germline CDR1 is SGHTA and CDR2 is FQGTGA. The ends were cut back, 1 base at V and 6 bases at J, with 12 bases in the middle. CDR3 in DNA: TGTGCCAGCAGCTTAATAGGCGACAGGTCTGAAGCTTTCTTT. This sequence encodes CASSLIGDRSEAFF. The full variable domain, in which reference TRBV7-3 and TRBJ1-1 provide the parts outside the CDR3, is GAGVSQTPSNKVTEKGKYVELRCDPISGHTALYWYRQSLGQGPEFLIYFQGTGAADDSGLPNDRFFAVRPEGSVSTLKIQRTERGDSAVYLCASSLIGDRSEAFFGQGTRLTVV.

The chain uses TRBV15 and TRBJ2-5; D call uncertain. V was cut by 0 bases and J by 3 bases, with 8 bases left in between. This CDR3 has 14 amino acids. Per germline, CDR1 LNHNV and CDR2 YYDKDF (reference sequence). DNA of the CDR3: TGTGCCACCAGCAGAGATCGTGAAAAAGAGACCCAGTACTTC. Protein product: CATSRDREKETQYF.